This TCR beta chain was captured in a study of blood T cell repertoires in COVID-19. Clones were sequenced by immunoSEQ multiplex PCR, and TCRdb holds only the in-frame ones, with some missing. This sample has 200,000 to 250,000 clones, with around four fifths found just once. Germline V CDR1 and CDR2: GTSNPN, SVGIG (reference sequence). V lost 7 bases and J 6 bases, leaving 19 bases between the germline ends. This CDR3 contains 13 residues. This clone was seen a handful of times. The J gene is TRBJ2-7, the V gene TRBV30; possible D gene TRBD2, 6 bases. Sequenced material: peripheral blood. This clonotype was sampled from a woman in her 70s with COVID-19, enrolled during active disease. CDR3: CASYSGGSGEQYF. The CDR3 region has the DNA TGTGCCTCGTATTCCGGAGGGAGCGGCGAGCAGTACTTC.